This T cell receptor (beta chain) was sequenced for a study of shared clonotypes between healthy human individuals. Selected positively for CCR7 and CD45RO-negative, naive CD8 cells excluded terminally differentiated effector memory CD45RA+ cells. Study outcomes and limitations: A reduction in generation probabilities was seen for non-shared clonotypes relative to those shared by all four donors.

Data came from immunoSEQ multiplex PCR; TCRdb stores just in-frame clones and leaves some out. Here the sample spans about 2,100,000 clones, approximately 94% being singletons. V lost 8 bases and J 2 bases, leaving 10 bases between the germline ends. This CDR3 spans 13 amino acids. Germline V CDR1 and CDR2: MNHNS, SASEGT. Of note for this clone: The target antigen is unknown.

The sequence was obtained from a man aged 18-30 years in good health. Some clones in this sample may be carry-over from other donors' samples. The V call is TRBV6-1, the J call TRBJ1-3, with D unclear. The sequenced sample consisted of naive CD8+ T cells from PBMCs. CDR3 protein: CASGFPAGNTIYF. In DNA, the CDR3 is TGTGCCAGCGGCTTCCCGGCTGGAAACACCATATATTTT.